This paragraph covers one T cell receptor beta chain sequence. No antigen is known for it. The data stem from a study of vaccination and CD4 T cells after COVID-19. Background on the study: Six males and four females, two Hispanic, made up the convalescents. Overall study findings and caveats: Vaccine-specific clones in convalescent patients were spike mono-reactive in 304 of 307 cases.

From the PCR reads, TCRdb called clonotypes with MiXCR, one entry per CDR3 protein. The repertoire has 28,000 or so distinct CDR3 sequences, roughly 50% of them found once; the top ten carry 5.8%. CDR1 and CDR2 from the germline V gene are MDHEN and SYDVKM. The CDR3 consists of 13 residues. Trimming pared 5 bases from V and 7 bases from J, leaving 14 bases between. Time point defined: late sampling 161 to 241 days after vaccination in a few convalescent patients. The rearrangement joins TRBV28 to TRBJ1-1; a possible D gene is TRBD1 (5 bases). The sequence derives from a human donor who had recovered from COVID-19. Sample: CD4+ T cells from blood, taken about 7 months after SARS-CoV-2 vaccination. CDR3 nucleotide sequence: TGTGCCAGCAGTCCTGGGGGGACCTATGAAGCTTTCTTT. It translates to CASSPGGTYEAFF.